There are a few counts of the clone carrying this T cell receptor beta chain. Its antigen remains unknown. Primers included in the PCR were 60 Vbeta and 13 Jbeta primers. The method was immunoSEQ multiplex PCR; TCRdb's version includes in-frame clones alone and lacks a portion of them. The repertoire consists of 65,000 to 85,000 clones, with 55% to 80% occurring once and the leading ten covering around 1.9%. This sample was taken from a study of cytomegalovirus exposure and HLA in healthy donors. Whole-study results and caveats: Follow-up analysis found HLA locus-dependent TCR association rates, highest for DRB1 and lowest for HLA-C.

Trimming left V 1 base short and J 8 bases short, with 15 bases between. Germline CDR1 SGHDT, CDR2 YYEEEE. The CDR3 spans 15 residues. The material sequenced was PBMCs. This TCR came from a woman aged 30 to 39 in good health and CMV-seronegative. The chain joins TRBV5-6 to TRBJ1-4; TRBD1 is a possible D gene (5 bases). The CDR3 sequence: CASSLWGVWREKLFF. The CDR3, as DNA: TGTGCCAGCAGCTTGTGGGGGGTATGGAGAGAAAAACTGTTTTTT.